The T cell receptor beta chain described here comes from a study of shared clonotypes between healthy human individuals (TCRdb year 2020). Some background on the complete study: The cohort included three men and a couple of women between 18 and 49 years of age. For each donor, three plates each were used for CD4 naive and CD4 memory, two plates were used for CD8 naive, and one plate was used for CD8 memory. The study deeply sequenced blood TCR repertoires of five healthy adults to estimate repertoire size and the extent of clonotype sharing between individuals. Different laboratories and diverse techniques were used to prepare libraries and sequence TCR repertoires, to increase sequencing depth and limit assay-specific biases. Per donor, leukapheresis produced somewhere between about 0.9 and 10 billion PBMCs. Overall study outcomes, separate from this receptor: Naive subsets generally had larger estimated clonotype richness than memory subsets did. Pairwise subsampling indicated that sequencing depth was expected to affect the degree of clonotype sharing among donors. Rarefaction of sorted-subset datasets indicated incomplete sequencing despite the large sequencing depth. The genetic and exposure-history diversity represented was limited by the small number of donors. When a handful of donors were compared, the shared fraction of clonotypes was around 5.1% for naive CD4, more than 3% for naive CD8, 2.3% for memory CD4, and under 0.5% for memory CD8. Compared with non-shared clonotypes, the clonotypes found in all four sorted-subset donors had higher generation probabilities. Only blood was sampled, and tissue TCR repertoires likely differ from those in blood.

Concerning this clone itself: Its specific antigen is unknown. No clone much larger than this one lies a single base away; base qualities are absent.

Its CDR3 holds 15 amino acids, cysteine through phenylalanine. Of all the DNA, just the CDR3 is kept, 45 bases in frame from base 1. CDR1 and CDR2 are drawn from the germline V gene (reference sequence): LNHDA, SQIVND. Trimming accounts for 3 bases at V and 7 bases at J, while the number of junction bases matched to no gene is 7. CD8 naive samples consisted of CD45RO-negative cells that were positively selected for CCR7, yielding a CD45RA+CCR7+ population without TemRA cells. Healthy HIV-negative adults with no recently reported acute infections or vaccinations were included as donors. Only Caucasian adults living in Nashville, Tennessee, USA were represented among the donors. Blood was obtained by leukapheresis, after which PBMCs were separated by Ficoll-Histopaque density gradient centrifugation and cryopreserved in liquid nitrogen vapor phase. Purity and quantity of every magnetically sorted T cell population were checked by analytical flow cytometry. Each sorted fraction had its genomic DNA isolated and then quantified by UV absorbance on a Nanodrop 2000c.

TCR CDR3 regions were amplified from genomic DNA by multiplex PCR using the deep immunoSEQ assay. Extracted genomic DNA from each cell subset was spread evenly across all wells of several immunoSEQ 96-well plates, with each plate serving as a replicate. For sorted subsets, roughly 200 ng of genomic DNA, equivalent to around 29,000 T cell genomes, went into each replicate PCR. The purified libraries were quantified using a Qubit 3.0 fluorometer, sized with a Bioanalyzer 2100, and then quantified again using the KAPA Library Quantification kit. Every immunoSEQ 96-well plate was sequenced on a dedicated single-read 150-cycle Illumina NextSeq 550 flow cell. The source study handled its data this way. The immunoSEQ output contained only junctional sequences without quality scores, so filtering could not match that applied to full-length reads. Sequences were annotated with PyIR, a Python wrapper for IgBLAST v1.9, using IMGT germline references to assign V/J genes and CDR3. Any read was removed if the V/J assignment was weak (E-value above 1e-6), the CDR3 was missing, or the read contained stop codons, out-of-frame junctions, or ambiguous translated residues. V3J clonotypes were defined by identical inferred V gene, J gene, and CDR3 amino acid sequence. Percentage overlap between repertoires was calculated by dividing the number of shared unique clonotypes by the size of the smaller repertoire. Repertoire richness was assessed with RTK rarefaction, the Chao1 estimator, and Recon v2.1 estimates of unobserved clonotypes. Generation probabilities were computed with OLGA for all TCRbeta clonotypes obtained by the gDNA method from a handful of donors. Drawn from immuneACCESS, this table holds only the in-frame rearrangements with V and J called that TCRdb kept. Clones are partly lost; checked studies trace under half to an unresolved V gene and leave the rest unexplained. Clonal size and the V and J genes are those of that table, whereas D and trimming came from the DNA. The sample has about 800,000 clones on record, 96% of them singletons. Under 0.25% of the sample is taken by the ten largest.

The receptor was isolated from a man under 40 in good health. This chain joins TRBV19 to TRBJ2-7; TRBD2 agrees with 12 junctional bases. The sequenced material came from naive CD8+ T cells sorted from blood. The label giving this sample's cell subset or site can be read as: CD45RA+CCR7+. The bases are TGTGCCAGTAGTATCCCCGGACTAGCGGGACAAGAGCAGTACTTC. This translates into CASSIPGLAGQEQYF.